The T cell receptor (beta chain) described here comes from a study of T cells after yellow fever vaccination. V gave up 5 bases and J gave up 0 bases, with 13 bases separating them. The CDR3 extends over 15 amino acids. The germline CDR1 and CDR2 sequences are SGHTA and FQGTGA. Using its own MiXCR run on the 5' RACE reads, TCRdb lists one record per CDR3 protein. The sample consists of fewer than 400,000 distinct CDR3 sequences, roughly a tenth of them appearing once. The TCR sequence derives from a man younger than 35 who received the YFV17D yellow fever vaccine. The source was CD4+ T cells sorted from PBMCs, collected 45 days after the yellow fever booster vaccination. The chain links TRBV7-3 to TRBJ1-1; D gene uncertain. CDR3 coding DNA: TGTGCCAGCAGCCCCTTCGAAGGACTGAACACTGAAGCTTTCTTT. This sequence encodes CASSPFEGLNTEAFF.